This T cell receptor (beta chain) was recorded in a study of T cells expressing NK-cell markers. Study information: Cells sorted as CD3+CD56+NKG2C+, CD3+CD56+NKG2C- and CD3+CD56-NKG2C+ T cells supplied the TCR beta repertoires. One of eight sequenced donors was HCMV-seronegative; the other seven were seropositive. Overall study findings and caveats: NKG2C+ dominant clonotype frequencies in about 6 donors were about 1.0-7.5% of CD8+ T cells.

The CDR3 sequence is 14 residues long. The germline CDR1 and CDR2 sequences are MNHNY and SVGAGI (reference sequence). Comment on this clonotype: No antigen is known for it.

Scientists made TCR beta cDNA using 5'RACE template switching with UMIs. After re-calling the 5' RACE reads, TCRdb lists one entry per CDR3 protein, DNA absent. The table for this sample gives 350,000 to 400,000 distinct CDR3 sequences. The chain has TRBV6-6 and TRBJ1-1; absent DNA, TCRdb's TRBD1 call cannot be checked. Sequencing input: blood T cells: a sorted CD56 or NKG2C T cell subset, CD4+ or CD8+ T cells, or bulk PBMC T cells (not recorded which). The clonotype comes from a woman in her 50s in good health. This chain's CDR3 is CASRTGGGGTEAFF.